This TCR beta chain was observed in a study of blood T cell repertoires in COVID-19. Study summary: Sources were T cells, B-cell-depleted T cells, or PBMCs; the material itself was cDNA or gDNA.

This CDR3 is built from 15 residues. V lost 0 bases to trimming and J lost 1 base, with 9 bases between them. Germline assignment: CDR1 MNHNS and CDR2 SASEGT. In the original workflow: Quantification of nucleated cells was approximated via reference gene primer amplification. Profiling relied on immunoSEQ multiplex PCR, and the TCRdb table lists in-frame clones only, not all of them. The V and J calls and clone size were taken over from that table, and D and trimming were inferred from the DNA. The sample has about 74,000 clones; 88% are singletons. The specimen was peripheral blood. The chain joins TRBV6-1 to TRBJ1-1, with D perhaps TRBD1 (5 bases). The origin of this receptor is a man in his 70s with active or convalescent COVID-19. The CDR3 spells CASSEANRPNTEAFF. For the CDR3, the DNA is TGTGCCAGCAGTGAAGCGAACAGGCCGAACACTGAAGCTTTCTTT.